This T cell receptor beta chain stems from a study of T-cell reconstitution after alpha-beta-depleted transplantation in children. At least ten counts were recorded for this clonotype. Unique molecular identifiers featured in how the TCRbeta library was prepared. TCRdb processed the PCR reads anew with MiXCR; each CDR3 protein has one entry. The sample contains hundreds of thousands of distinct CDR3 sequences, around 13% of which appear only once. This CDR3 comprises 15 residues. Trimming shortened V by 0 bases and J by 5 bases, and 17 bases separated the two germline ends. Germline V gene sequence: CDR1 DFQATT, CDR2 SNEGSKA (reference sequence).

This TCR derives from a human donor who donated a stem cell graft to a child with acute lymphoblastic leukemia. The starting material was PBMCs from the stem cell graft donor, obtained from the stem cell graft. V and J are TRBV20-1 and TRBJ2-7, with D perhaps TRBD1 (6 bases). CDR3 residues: CSARDLPGVVDEQYF. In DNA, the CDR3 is TGCAGTGCTAGAGATCTCCCAGGGGTAGTAGACGAGCAGTACTTC.